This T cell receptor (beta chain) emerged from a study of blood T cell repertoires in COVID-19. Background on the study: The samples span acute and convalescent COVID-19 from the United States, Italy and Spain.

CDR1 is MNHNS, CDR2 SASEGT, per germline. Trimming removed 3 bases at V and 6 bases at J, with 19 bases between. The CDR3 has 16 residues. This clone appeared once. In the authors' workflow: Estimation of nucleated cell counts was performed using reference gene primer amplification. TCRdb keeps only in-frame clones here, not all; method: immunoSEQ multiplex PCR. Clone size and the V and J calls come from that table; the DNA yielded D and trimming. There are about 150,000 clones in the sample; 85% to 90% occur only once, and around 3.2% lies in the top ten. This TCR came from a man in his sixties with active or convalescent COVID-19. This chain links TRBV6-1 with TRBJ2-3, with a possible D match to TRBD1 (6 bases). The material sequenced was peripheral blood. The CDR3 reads CASSEGTFRIRDTQYF. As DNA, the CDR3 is TGTGCCAGCAGTGAGGGGACATTTAGGATCAGGGATACGCAGTATTTT.